Listed below are T cell receptor beta chains from one sample, sequenced in a study of shared clonotypes between healthy human individuals. TCRdb's copy holds only in-frame clones and misses some; the assay was immunoSEQ multiplex PCR. The data contain under 2,500,000 clones, more than 90% of them singletons. Sequenced input: naive CD4+ T cells sorted from blood. The receptors here all came from a man aged 18 to 30 in good health. Each CDR3 is given with its conserved first and last residue. The order of the fields is clone size, CDR3 length, D gene, V gene, J gene, CDR3 protein, CDR3 DNA. A D gene is named only where the DNA matches it firmly. Some rows have no size entry. The others give once, few or many, or a class for an expanded clone.

NA	16	NA	TRBV2	TRBJ1-3	CASSDRTAFSGNTIYF	TGTGCCAGCAGTGATCGGACGGCTTTCTCTGGAAACACCATATATTTT
once	17	TRBD1	TRBV7-2	TRBJ1-5	CASSLAPGTGVGQPQHF	TGTGCCAGCAGCTTAGCTCCCGGGACAGGGGTTGGACAGCCCCAGCATTTT
NA	16	NA	TRBV5-1	TRBJ2-7	CASSLASDKASYEQYF	TGCGCCAGCAGCTTGGCCTCAGACAAAGCCTCCTACGAGCAGTACTTC
NA	18	TRBD1	TRBV27	TRBJ1-6	CASSLPLKTGGLSTPLHF	TGTGCCAGCAGTTTACCTCTTAAGACAGGGGGCTTATCTACTCCCCTCCACTTT
NA	16	TRBD2	TRBV5-4	TRBJ2-5	CASSLGLAGPQETQYF	TGTGCCAGCAGCTTGGGACTAGCGGGGCCACAAGAGACCCAGTACTTC
once	15	NA	TRBV6-5	TRBJ2-7	CASSRDPLRAYEQYF	TGTGCCAGCAGCCGAGACCCGTTAAGGGCCTACGAGCAGTACTTC
NA	16	TRBD2	TRBV5-1	TRBJ2-3	CASSEGLAGGADTQYF	TGCGCCAGCAGCGAGGGACTAGCGGGAGGAGCGGATACGCAGTATTTT
NA	14	TRBD2	TRBV29-1	TRBJ2-2	CSGTSGGATGELFF	TGCAGCGGTACTAGCGGGGGGGCGACCGGGGAGCTGTTTTTT
NA	15	NA	TRBV11-3	TRBJ1-1	CASSSSSGPNTEAFF	TGTGCCAGCAGCTCGTCATCTGGACCGAACACTGAAGCTTTCTTT
NA	14	NA	TRBV19	TRBJ2-6	CASSPGSGANVLTF	TGTGCCAGTAGCCCAGGATCTGGGGCCAACGTCCTGACTTTC
NA	12	NA	TRBV4-3	TRBJ2-1	CASSQDEGEQFF	TGCGCCAGCAGCCAAGATGAGGGTGAGCAGTTCTTC
once	15	TRBD2	TRBV27	TRBJ2-5	CASSFGGRVEETQYF	TGTGCCAGCAGTTTTGGCGGGAGGGTAGAAGAGACCCAGTACTTC
NA	14	TRBD2	TRBV10-3	TRBJ2-1	CAIRGWEGGTEQFF	TGTGCCATCAGGGGATGGGAGGGAGGGACTGAGCAGTTCTTC
NA	16	NA	TRBV7-9	TRBJ2-1	CASSSPEGHTSHEQFF	TGTGCCAGCAGCTCCCCGGAGGGCCACACGTCCCATGAGCAGTTCTTC
NA	12	NA	TRBV29-1	TRBJ1-2	CSAYYGDYGYTF	TGCAGCGCCTACTATGGGGACTATGGCTACACCTTC
NA	13	NA	TRBV7-2	TRBJ2-2	CASSEQSPGELFF	TGTGCCAGCAGCGAACAGTCTCCCGGGGAGCTGTTTTTT
NA	16	NA	TRBV18	TRBJ2-1	CASSPQGGATYNEQFF	TGTGCCAGCTCACCACAGGGCGGAGCTACTTACAATGAGCAGTTCTTC
NA	15	NA	TRBV5-1	TRBJ2-5	CASSLRQGEGETQYF	TGCGCCAGCAGCTTGAGGCAGGGGGAGGGAGAGACCCAGTACTTC
NA	15	NA	TRBV6-5	TRBJ2-7	CASRPTLGSSYEQYF	TGTGCCAGCAGGCCGACATTGGGATCGTCCTACGAGCAGTACTTC
NA	13	TRBD1	TRBV7-2	TRBJ2-7	CASTGTANYEQYF	TGTGCCAGCACCGGGACAGCAAACTACGAGCAGTACTTC
NA	19	TRBD2	TRBV4-1	TRBJ2-2	CASSQVLLAGGSNTGELFF	TGCGCCAGCAGCCAAGTGTTACTAGCGGGGGGATCGAACACCGGGGAGCTGTTTTTT
NA	15	NA	TRBV9	TRBJ2-2	CASSVGPGNTGELFF	TGTGCCAGCAGCGTGGGACCTGGGAACACCGGGGAGCTGTTTTTT
NA	14	TRBD2	TRBV9	TRBJ2-1	CASSVLAGVHQQFF	TGTGCCAGCAGCGTCCTAGCGGGGGTCCATCAGCAGTTCTTC
NA	17	TRBD1	TRBV18	TRBJ2-1	CASSSPTGTGSYNEQFF	TGTGCCAGCTCATCACCAACCGGGACAGGTTCCTACAATGAGCAGTTCTTC
NA	16	NA	TRBV28	TRBJ1-5	CASSKLKGFGNQPQHF	TGTGCCAGCAGTAAACTTAAGGGCTTCGGCAATCAGCCCCAGCATTTT
NA	13	NA	TRBV10-3	TRBJ1-1	CATSEGPDTEAFF	TGTGCCACCTCTGAAGGTCCGGACACTGAAGCTTTCTTT
NA	16	TRBD2	TRBV7-2	TRBJ2-1	CASSLGRTSGHNEQFF	TGTGCCAGCAGCTTAGGGCGCACTAGCGGGCATAATGAGCAGTTCTTC
NA	15	NA	TRBV28	TRBJ2-2	CASSDGGRGIGELFF	TGTGCCAGCAGTGACGGGGGGCGAGGTATCGGGGAGCTGTTTTTT
NA	13	NA	TRBV6-6	TRBJ1-2	CASARGSGYGYTF	TGTGCCTCTGCAAGGGGTAGTGGCTATGGCTACACCTTC
NA	15	NA	TRBV10-1	TRBJ2-7	CASSESRGGLYEQYF	TGCGCCAGCAGTGAGTCTCGTGGAGGACTCTACGAGCAGTACTTC
NA	18	TRBD2	TRBV29-1	TRBJ2-7	CSVEGVSGRLAQIYEQYF	TGCAGCGTTGAAGGGGTTAGCGGGAGGCTCGCTCAGATCTACGAGCAGTACTTC
NA	16	NA	TRBV5-1	TRBJ2-6	CASSLGVGSGANVLTF	TGCGCCAGCAGCTTGGGGGTTGGCTCTGGGGCCAACGTCCTGACTTTC
NA	16	NA	TRBV30	TRBJ2-3	CAWSVPGGAKSDTQYF	TGTGCCTGGAGTGTACCTGGGGGGGCCAAATCAGATACGCAGTATTTT
NA	15	NA	TRBV27	TRBJ1-3	CASRPAGGSGNTIYF	TGTGCCAGCAGACCGGCGGGGGGTTCTGGAAACACCATATATTTT
once	15	NA	TRBV5-1	TRBJ2-2	CASSLGRVHTGELFF	TGCGCCAGCAGCTTGGGGAGGGTGCACACCGGGGAGCTGTTTTTT
NA	21	NA	TRBV4-1	TRBJ1-3	CASSRALSRGTSLSSGNTIYF	TGCGCCAGCAGCCGAGCGCTCAGCCGGGGGACCTCGTTGAGCTCTGGAAACACCATATATTTT
few	14	NA	TRBV30	TRBJ2-2	CAVGPGNGNGELFF	TGTGCTGTGGGACCGGGAAACGGTAACGGGGAGCTGTTTTTT